This T cell receptor beta chain was sequenced in a study of T cells in Graves' hyperthyroidism and ophthalmopathy. Study-wide findings and caveats: Model output signaled ophthalmopathy a median roughly 6.5 months ahead of onset. A model built on 13 V-J features separated ophthalmopathy from stable hyperthyroidism. Researchers found most expanded thyroid clonotypes above 0.001 in blood as well.

RNA transcripts were the template for amplifying TCR beta CDR3 regions. With the HTBI primer set, the TCR CDR3 went through a first round of RT-PCR. TCRdb re-called the multiplex PCR reads with MiXCR, one entry per CDR3 protein. The repertoire holds approximately 610,000 distinct CDR3 sequences, with roughly 14% as singletons. Germline lookup yields CDR1 SGHAT and CDR2 FQNNGV. The CDR3 covers 15 residues. Ophthalmopathy in the patients scored at least 3 on Clinical Activity Score and at least 4 on NOSPECS grade, lasting under 3 months. This clonotype was found a few times. Its antigen is not identified. A read error may account for a junction end that differs from germline.

The receptor comes from a woman in her thirties or forties with Graves' ophthalmopathy. The chain combines TRBV11-2 with TRBJ2-5, with 7 bases lining up with TRBD1. The material sequenced was blood. CDR3 coding DNA: TGTGCCAGCGGCTTAGTGCTCCAGGGGGAAGAGACCCAGTACTTC. This gives the protein CASGLVLQGEETQYF.